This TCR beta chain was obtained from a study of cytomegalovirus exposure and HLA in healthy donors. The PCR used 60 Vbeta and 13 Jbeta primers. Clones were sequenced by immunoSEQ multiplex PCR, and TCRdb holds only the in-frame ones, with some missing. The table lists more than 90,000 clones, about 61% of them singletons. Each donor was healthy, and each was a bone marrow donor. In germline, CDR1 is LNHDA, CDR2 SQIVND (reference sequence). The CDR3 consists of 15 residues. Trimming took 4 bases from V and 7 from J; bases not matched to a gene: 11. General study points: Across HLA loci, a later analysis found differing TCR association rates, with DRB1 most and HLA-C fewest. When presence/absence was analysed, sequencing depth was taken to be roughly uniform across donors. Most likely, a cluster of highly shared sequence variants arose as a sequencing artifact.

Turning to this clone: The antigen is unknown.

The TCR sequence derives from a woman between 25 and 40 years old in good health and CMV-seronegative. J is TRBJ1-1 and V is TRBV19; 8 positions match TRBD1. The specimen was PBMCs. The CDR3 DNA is TGTGCCAGTAGTAGACCGGGACAGGCTCCGCTTGAAGCTTTCTTT. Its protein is CASSRPGQAPLEAFF. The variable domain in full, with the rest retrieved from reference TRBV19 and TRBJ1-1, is DGGITQSPKYLFRKEGQNVTLSCEQNLNHDAMYWYRQDPGQGLRLIYYSQIVNDFQKGDIAEGYSVSREKKESFPLTVTSAQKNPTAFYLCASSRPGQAPLEAFFGQGTRLTVV.